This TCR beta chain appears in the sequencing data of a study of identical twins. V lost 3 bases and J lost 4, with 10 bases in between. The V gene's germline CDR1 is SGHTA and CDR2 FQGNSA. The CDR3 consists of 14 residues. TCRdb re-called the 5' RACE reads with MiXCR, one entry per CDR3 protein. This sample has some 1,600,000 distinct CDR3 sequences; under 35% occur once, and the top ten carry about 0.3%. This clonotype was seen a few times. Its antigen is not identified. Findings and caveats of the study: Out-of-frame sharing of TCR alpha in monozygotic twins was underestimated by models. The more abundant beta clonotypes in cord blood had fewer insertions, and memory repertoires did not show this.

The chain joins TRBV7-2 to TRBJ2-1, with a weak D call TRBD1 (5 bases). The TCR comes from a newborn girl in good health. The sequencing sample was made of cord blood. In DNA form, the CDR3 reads TGTGCCAGCAGCTTTGGGGCCCCTTACAATGAGCAGTTCTTC. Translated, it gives CASSFGAPYNEQFF.